A single sample gave rise to the 28 T cell receptor beta chains below, sequenced in a study of Ad26.COV2.S vaccination and SARS-CoV-2 variants. Treatment denoted: some 20 received Ad26.COV2.S at low or high dose, single or two shots; about 5 received placebo; per-sample allocation not given. Material that was analyzed had been drawn on day 63 after the first vaccine or placebo injection. Data came from immunoSEQ multiplex PCR; TCRdb stores just in-frame clones and leaves some out. The table has roughly 450,000 clones, around 90% seen once; the top ten hold 9% to 15%. Here the sequenced sample was peripheral blood, taken in a trial of Ad26.COV2.S vaccine versus placebo. Every receptor here comes from a person aged 18 to 65 who received the Ad26.COV2.S COVID-19 vaccine or a placebo.

The V call is TRBV5-1, the J call TRBJ2-5; 8 bases line up with TRBD2. Trimming removed 4 bases from V and 0 bases from J; junction bases left unmatched: 5. CDR3 size: 15 residues. CDR1 is SGHRS and CDR2 is YFSETQ in the germline V gene. This CDR3 reads CASSPISGNQETQYF. Written as DNA, the CDR3 is TGCGCCAGCAGCCCAATTAGCGGGAACCAAGAGACCCAGTACTTC.

A single count supports this clone. This sequence joins TRBV6-2 or TRBV6-3 and TRBJ2-5, with 11 bases fitting TRBD2. Germline CDR1 and CDR2: MNHEY and SVGEGT. The CDR3 is 15 residues long. Germline trimming cut 7 bases from V and 7 bases from J; bases unmatched to any gene: 11. This CDR3 reads CASNPGLAGGGTQYF. In DNA, the CDR3 is TGTGCCAGCAACCCTGGGCTAGCGGGAGGAGGGACCCAGTACTTC.

In its sample, this clone was seen once. CDR3 nucleotide sequence: TGTGCCAGCAGCACAAGAGAAAGACTAGCGACGGGCGATGAGCAGTTCTTC. Protein sequence: CASSTRERLATGDEQFF. The chain recombines TRBV6-2 or TRBV6-3 with TRBJ2-1, with 8 positions matching TRBD2. This CDR3 is 17 amino acids long. The V gene end was trimmed by 6 bases and the J gene end by 8 bases; junction bases not matched to a gene: 18. The germline CDR1 and CDR2 sequences are MNHEY and SVGEGT.

The CDR3 here is CASSWTSGRYNEQFF. DNA for the CDR3: TGTGCCAGCAGTTGGACTAGCGGGAGGTACAATGAGCAGTTCTTC. The rearrangement uses TRBV28 and TRBJ2-1; TRBD2 aligns across 14 bases. V lost 4 bases to trimming and J lost 4 bases; unmatched junction nucleotides: 0. This CDR3 is built from 15 residues. CDR1 and CDR2 from the germline V gene are MDHEN and SYDVKM.

This chain uses TRBV7-2 with TRBJ2-5, with 7 bases identical to TRBD1. Trimming at V came to 8 bases and at J to 4 bases, leaving 10 bases not matched to a gene. CDR1 is SGHTA, CDR2 FQGNSA, per germline. The CDR3 extends over 14 amino acids. The CDR3 bases are TGTGCCAGCGCAAGACAGGGAGAGGGAGAGACCCAGTACTTC. Translation: CASARQGEGETQYF.

The V call is TRBV6-5, the J call TRBJ2-5, with unresolved D. There are 14 residues in the CDR3. The V and J ends lost 6 bases and 3 bases respectively, with 14 bases between them. The germline V gene has CDR1 MNHEY and CDR2 SVGAGI. DNA for the CDR3: TGTGCCAGCAGCCTAGGGTCTAGGAAAGAGACCCAGTACTTC. Encoded protein: CASSLGSRKETQYF.

CDR3 nucleotide sequence: TGTGCCAGCATCCCAGCGCCAGCGGCCTTGGGAGAGACCCAGTACTTC. This codes for CASIPAPAALGETQYF. This chain connects TRBV7-2 to TRBJ2-5; possibly TRBD2 for D (5 bases). V gave up 7 bases and J gave up 4 bases, with 22 bases separating them. The CDR3 runs to 16 residues. Germline CDR1 SGHTA, CDR2 FQGNSA.

V and J are TRBV7-6 and TRBJ1-4, with D unresolved. Germline-derived CDR1 and CDR2 are SGHVS and FNYEAQ. V was clipped by 5 bases and J by 3 bases, with 22 bases between them. The CDR3 is made up of 18 amino acids. CDR3 protein: CASSPRTLTTGANEKLFF. Written as DNA, the CDR3 is TGTGCCAGCAGCCCCCGGACCCTAACCACGGGAGCTAATGAAAAACTGTTTTTT.

The rearrangement links TRBV18 to TRBJ2-3, with a possible D match to TRBD2 (6 bases). The ends were cut back, 5 bases at V and 7 bases at J, with 10 bases in the middle. The CDR3 runs 12 residues. Germline V gene sequence: CDR1 KGHSH, CDR2 LQKENI. Written as DNA, the CDR3 is TGTGCCAGCTCAACAAGCGGGTATACGCAGTATTTT. Translating gives CASSTSGYTQYF.

The chain carries TRBV30 and TRBJ2-5, with 7 bases that match TRBD2. CDR3 length equals 13 residues. After removal of 5 bases from V and 5 bases from J, the junction contained 8 bases not matched to a gene. Germline assignment: CDR1 GTSNPN and CDR2 SVGIG (reference sequence). CDR3 coding DNA: TGTGCCTGGGGAGTGACTAGCCAGGAGACCCAGTACTTC. The encoded protein is CAWGVTSQETQYF.

The chain uses TRBV5-4 and TRBJ2-1; 11 bases align to TRBD2. V lost 3 bases and J lost 9; bases outside the gene matches: 8. This CDR3 is built from 15 residues. The germline CDR1 and CDR2 sequences are SGHNT and YYREEE (reference sequence). This CDR3 is CASSSLAGGSLEQFF. In nucleotides, the CDR3 is TGTGCCAGCAGCTCCCTAGCGGGAGGTTCCCTTGAGCAGTTCTTC. Variable domain in full (rest from reference TRBV5-4 and TRBJ2-1): ETGVTQSPTHLIKTRGQQVTLRCSSQSGHNTVSWYQQALGQGPQFIFQYYREEENGRGNFPPRFSGLQFPNYSSELNVNALELDDSALYLCASSSLAGGSLEQFFGPGTRLTVL.

V gene TRBV30 combines with J gene TRBJ2-3; TRBD2 matches at 12 bases. The trim removed 0 bases at V and 4 bases at J, leaving 11 bases unmatched. CDR1 and CDR2 from the germline V gene are GTSNPN and SVGIG (reference sequence). The CDR3 contains 18 residues. DNA of the CDR3: TGTGCCTGGAGTGTGTTCTTGACTAGCGGGAGCCATGCAGATACGCAGTATTTT. Translated, it gives CAWSVFLTSGSHADTQYF.

This clone showed up just once. This chain connects TRBV29-1 to TRBJ1-2; D not certain. The V gene lost 4 bases and the J gene lost 7 bases, with 7 bases spanning the gap. Germline V CDR1 and CDR2: SQVTM, ANQGSEA. The CDR3 has 10 amino acids. CDR3 nucleotides: TGCAGCGTTGGAGACCGTGGCTACACCTTC. Encoded protein: CSVGDRGYTF.

The rearrangement uses TRBV5-4 and TRBJ1-1; 8 nucleotides agree with TRBD1. The trim removed 4 bases at V and 5 bases at J, leaving 13 bases unmatched. The CDR3 is 16 amino acids. Germline CDR1 and CDR2: SGHNT and YYREEE (reference sequence). The CDR3 here is CASSQGLGTGGTEAFF. The CDR3 DNA sequence: TGTGCCAGCAGCCAGGGGCTAGGGACAGGTGGTACTGAAGCTTTCTTT.

The chain recombines TRBV19 with TRBJ2-7; D gene unclear. The CDR3 has 14 amino acids. V lost 5 bases and J lost 3, with 14 bases in between. The germline gives CDR1 LNHDA, CDR2 SQIVND (reference sequence). CDR3 nucleotides: TGTGCCAGTAGTCCTTGGACCTCTAACTACGAGCAGTACTTC. It encodes CASSPWTSNYEQYF.

This clone was detected a few times. The chain is built from TRBV29-1 and TRBJ1-3, with 8 bases aligning to TRBD1. This CDR3 has 17 residues. V dropped 0 bases and J dropped 1; count of bases not matched to a gene: 8. The germline V gene has CDR1 SQVTM and CDR2 ANQGSEA. CDR3 residues: CSVEDRRTGKSGNTIYF. The DNA of the CDR3 is TGCAGCGTTGAAGATCGGAGGACAGGGAAATCTGGAAACACCATATATTTT.

The chain has TRBV5-4 and TRBJ1-1; 7 positions agree with TRBD1. V was pared by 4 bases and J by 1 base, with 7 bases of the junction left unmatched. The germline CDR1 and CDR2 sequences are SGHNT and YYREEE (reference sequence). The CDR3 loop spans 15 amino acids. The CDR3 is CASSRTWTGNTEAFF. CDR3 nucleotides: TGTGCCAGCAGCCGGACGTGGACAGGGAACACTGAAGCTTTCTTT.

The chain carries TRBV5-4 and TRBJ1-2; no clear D. This CDR3 is built from 14 residues. V dropped 3 bases and J dropped 4 bases, with 13 bases sitting between them. CDR1 is SGHNT and CDR2 is YYREEE in the germline V gene (reference sequence). In DNA, the CDR3 is TGTGCCAGCAGCTCACGGCAGGTCGGCTATGGCTACACCTTC. Amino acids: CASSSRQVGYGYTF.

V gene TRBV18 combines with J gene TRBJ2-1; 8 positions agree with TRBD2. The germline gives CDR1 KGHSH, CDR2 LQKENI. The CDR3 sequence is 17 residues long. J lost 1 base, V lost 1 base, and 6 bases had no gene match. DNA of the CDR3: TGTGCCAGCTCACCACTGTCTGCGGGAGGTTCCTACAATGAGCAGTTCTTC. Its translation: CASSPLSAGGSYNEQFF.

The rearrangement joins TRBV2 to TRBJ1-5; no firm D call. V gave up 6 bases and J gave up 3 bases, with 12 bases separating them. Germline V lookup: CDR1 SNHLY, CDR2 FYNNEI. The CDR3 has 14 amino acids. The CDR3 is CASSPDGSNQPQHF. CDR3 nucleotide sequence: TGTGCCAGCAGCCCGGACGGATCCAATCAGCCCCAGCATTTT.

The V and J genes are TRBV15 and TRBJ2-7, with D hard to call. Trimming shortened V by 3 bases and J by 0 bases, and 6 bases separated the two germline ends. The CDR3 is 13 amino acids. Germline V CDR1 and CDR2: LNHNV, YYDKDF (reference sequence). The DNA for the CDR3 is TGTGCCACCAGCAGGACCCGCTCCTACGAGCAGTACTTC. Its translation is CATSRTRSYEQYF.

The chain recombines TRBV2 with TRBJ2-2, with 7 bases that match TRBD1. Germline trimming cut 7 bases from V and 2 bases from J; bases unmatched to any gene: 7. The germline gives CDR1 SNHLY, CDR2 FYNNEI. The CDR3 runs to 15 residues. CDR3: CASNRDRVNTGELFF. The CDR3, as DNA: TGTGCCAGCAATAGGGACAGAGTAAACACCGGGGAGCTGTTTTTT.

This rearrangement joins TRBV15 to TRBJ2-1; 7 bases agree with TRBD2. Per the germline V gene, CDR1 is LNHNV and CDR2 is YYDKDF (reference sequence). The CDR3 runs 17 residues. With 0 bases clipped from V and 9 bases from J, the junction kept 14 bases outside the gene matches. The CDR3: CATSRDGVGGLVGEQFF. The CDR3 nucleotides read TGTGCCACCAGCAGAGATGGGGTTGGAGGACTAGTGGGTGAGCAGTTCTTC.

CDR3 region: CASSLAQGADGYTF. The CDR3 region has the DNA TGCGCCAGCAGCTTGGCCCAGGGGGCAGATGGCTACACCTTC. The chain combines TRBV5-1 with TRBJ1-2; 8 bases are shared with TRBD1. Looked up from germline, CDR1 is SGHRS and CDR2 is YFSETQ. The CDR3 covers 14 residues. J was trimmed by 6 bases and V by 0 bases; bases with no gene match: 4.

A remark on this clone: Other nucleotide sequences in the sample specify the same CDR3. The chain uses TRBV5-1 and TRBJ1-1; unclear D gene. The CDR3 has 13 amino acids. Trimming stripped 0 bases from V and 1 base from J, with 4 bases between. The V gene's germline CDR1 is SGHRS and CDR2 YFSETQ. DNA of the CDR3: TGCGCCAGCAGCTTGGCCGGGAACACTGAAGCTTTCTTT. Translated: CASSLAGNTEAFF. The full variable domain, its missing parts supplied by reference TRBV5-1 and TRBJ1-1, is KAGVTQTPRYLIKTRGQQVTLSCSPISGHRSVSWYQQTPGQGLQFLFEYFSETQRNKGNFPGRFSGRQFSNSRSEMNVSTLELGDSALYLCASSLAGNTEAFFGQGTRLTVV.

V is TRBV27 and J is TRBJ2-7, with 10 bases that match TRBD2. Per the germline V gene, CDR1 is MNHEY and CDR2 is SMNVEV (reference sequence). V shed 2 bases, J shed 4 bases, and the junction held 8 bases outside the gene matches. CDR3 length: 16 residues. The CDR3 spells CASSLEASGSYYEQYF. The CDR3 bases are TGTGCCAGCAGTTTAGAGGCTAGCGGGAGTTATTACGAGCAGTACTTC.

The chain recombines TRBV6-6 with TRBJ2-7; D not certain. Germline V gene lookup returns CDR1 MNHNY and CDR2 SVGAGI (reference sequence). CDR3 length equals 12 residues. With 8 bases removed from V and 3 bases from J, the gap between germline ends came to 11 bases. CDR3: CASVGTGYEQYF. CDR3 sequence (DNA): TGTGCCAGCGTGGGCACGGGCTACGAGCAGTACTTC.

This chain uses TRBV5-1 with TRBJ2-1, with D tentatively TRBD2 (6 bases). Trimming cost V 4 bases and J 4 bases, with 9 bases left between them. The CDR3 has 13 amino acids. Germline-derived CDR1 and CDR2 are SGHRS and YFSETQ. CDR3 nucleotides: TGCGCCAGCAGCCGGGACTCATACAATGAGCAGTTCTTC. This gives the protein CASSRDSYNEQFF.